A selection of T cell receptor beta chains follows, all from one sample in a study of blood T cell repertoires in COVID-19. Method: immunoSEQ multiplex PCR; TCRdb's copy keeps in-frame clones and lacks some. This sample has hundreds of thousands of clones, with roughly nine tenths found just once. The sample was PBMCs or T cells enriched from blood (not recorded which). The receptors come from a man aged 25 to 45 who had recovered from COVID-19. Each CDR3 is given with its conserved first and last residue. A D gene is named only where the DNA matches it firmly. Size is omitted from some rows. Given values are once, few, many or a class for expanded clones.

V,size,D,J,CDR3,DNA
TRBV6-6,once,TRBD1,TRBJ1-1,CASSLLPTGAEAFF,TGTGCCAGCAGCCTCCTCCCGACAGGGGCTGAAGCTTTCTTT
TRBV3-1/TRBV3-2,.,TRBD1,TRBJ2-4,CASSQTDRGENIQYF,TGTGCCAGCAGCCAAACGGACAGGGGTGAGAACATTCAGTACTTC
TRBV19,.,.,TRBJ1-1,CASSATLNTEAFF,TGTGCCAGTAGTGCGACATTGAACACTGAAGCTTTCTTT
TRBV18,.,TRBD1,TRBJ1-2,CASSPDRLVYGYTF,TGTGCCAGCTCACCGGACAGGTTGGTCTATGGCTACACCTTC
TRBV4-2,.,TRBD1,TRBJ2-2,CASSQPGQGDTGELFF,TGTGCCAGCAGCCAACCGGGACAGGGTGACACCGGGGAGCTGTTTTTT
TRBV24-1,.,.,TRBJ2-5,CATSDRRGQETQYF,TGTGCCACCAGTGACCGCAGGGGCCAAGAGACCCAGTACTTC
TRBV27,.,.,TRBJ2-7,CASTPRLSYLVYEQYF,TGTGCCAGCACACCGCGACTGAGCTATTTGGTCTACGAGCAGTACTTC
TRBV11-2,.,.,TRBJ1-3,CASSLGGDSGNTIYF,TGTGCCAGCAGCTTAGGCGGGGACTCTGGAAACACCATATATTTT
TRBV12-3/TRBV12-4,.,.,TRBJ2-2,CASTRGSGELFF,TGTGCCAGCACTCGGGGGTCCGGGGAGCTGTTTTTT
TRBV5-8,.,TRBD2,TRBJ2-1,CASSLPGLAGTNEQFF,TGTGCCAGCAGCCTACCGGGACTAGCGGGAACCAATGAGCAGTTCTTC
TRBV30,.,.,TRBJ1-5,CAWSLWGVGYDGNQPQHF,TGTGCCTGGAGTTTATGGGGAGTGGGGTATGATGGCAATCAGCCCCAGCATTTT
TRBV3-1/TRBV3-2,.,TRBD2,TRBJ2-2,CASSQGLAGGRTGELFF,TGTGCCAGCAGCCAAGGACTAGCGGGAGGAAGAACCGGGGAGCTGTTTTTT
TRBV5-4,.,.,TRBJ1-6,CASSLDSSYNSPLHF,TGTGCCAGCAGCTTGGACAGCTCCTATAATTCACCCCTCCACTTT
TRBV5-1,many,.,TRBJ2-7,CASSLGGTNAYEQYF,TGCGCCAGCAGCCTGGGGGGGACAAACGCTTACGAGCAGTACTTC
TRBV28,.,TRBD1,TRBJ2-7,CASRTTGGGGGEQYF,TGTGCCAGCAGGACGACAGGGGGCGGTGGTGGCGAGCAGTACTTC
TRBV7-9,few,TRBD1,TRBJ1-4,CASSFGQGGTNEKLFF,TGTGCCAGCAGCTTCGGACAGGGCGGAACTAATGAAAAACTGTTTTTT
TRBV30,.,.,TRBJ1-4,CAWSTDYYNEKLFF,TGTGCCTGGAGTACAGACTATTATAATGAAAAACTGTTTTTT
TRBV7-8,few,TRBD1,TRBJ2-7,CASSTGTGDYYEQYF,TGTGCCAGCAGCACCGGGACAGGGGACTATTACGAGCAGTACTTC
TRBV3-1/TRBV3-2,.,.,TRBJ1-6,CASSLGSRGLNSPLHF,TGTGCCAGCAGCCTAGGTTCGCGCGGGCTGAATTCACCCCTCCACTTT
TRBV4-1,.,TRBD2,TRBJ2-1,CASSLTGTPSGVEQFF,TGCGCCAGCAGCCTAACCGGGACTCCCAGCGGGGTTGAGCAGTTCTTC
TRBV5-4,.,.,TRBJ2-7,CASSLAGGTSSYEQYF,TGTGCCAGCAGCTTGGCGGGCGGGACCAGCTCCTACGAGCAGTACTTC
TRBV28,.,TRBD1,TRBJ1-1,CATDREAAFF,TGTGCCACCGACAGGGAGGCAGCTTTCTTT
TRBV28,.,.,TRBJ2-3,CASIARGTDTQYF,TGTGCCAGCATCGCCAGGGGAACAGATACGCAGTATTTT
TRBV4-1,.,.,TRBJ1-1,CASSQAQGQMRNTEAFF,TGCGCCAGCAGCCAAGCCCAGGGGCAGATGAGGAACACTGAAGCTTTCTTT
TRBV3-1/TRBV3-2,.,TRBD1,TRBJ1-2,CASSLGQFYGYTF,TGTGCCAGCAGCCTGGGACAGTTCTATGGCTACACCTTC
TRBV7-6,.,.,TRBJ1-3,CASSEQNTIYF,TGTGCCAGCAGCGAGCAAAACACCATATATTTT
TRBV5-1,.,TRBD2,TRBJ2-1,CASSRRLASYNEQFF,TGCGCCAGCAGCCGCCGACTAGCTTCATACAATGAGCAGTTCTTC
TRBV18,.,TRBD2,TRBJ2-2,CASSPLGLAGVNTGELFF,TGTGCCAGCTCACCACTGGGACTAGCGGGAGTTAACACCGGGGAGCTGTTTTTT
TRBV5-1,.,.,TRBJ1-1,CASRRGVGDTEAFF,TGCGCCAGCAGACGCGGGGTGGGGGACACTGAAGCTTTCTTT
TRBV20-1,.,.,TRBJ2-1,CSALGTEQFF,TGCAGTGCCTTGGGGACAGAGCAGTTCTTC
TRBV10-3,.,TRBD2,TRBJ2-4,CAISGGTSGRITDIQYF,TGTGCCATCAGTGGGGGAACTAGCGGGAGAATTACCGACATTCAGTACTTC
TRBV6-4,.,TRBD2,TRBJ2-1,CASSVSAGAYNEQFF,TGTGCCAGCAGTGTATCAGCGGGGGCTTACAATGAGCAGTTCTTC
TRBV30,.,TRBD1,TRBJ2-1,CAWDSGQSYNEQFF,TGTGCCTGGGACTCGGGACAGTCCTACAATGAGCAGTTCTTC
TRBV24-1,.,TRBD1,TRBJ1-2,CATSEDRGWDGYTF,TGTGCCACCAGTGAGGACAGGGGATGGGATGGCTACACCTTC
TRBV28,.,TRBD1,TRBJ1-6,CATDREKNSPLHF,TGTGCCACGGACAGGGAAAAGAATTCACCCCTCCACTTT
TRBV6-5,.,TRBD1,TRBJ1-4,CASSYDGTGEGKLFF,TGTGCCAGCAGTTACGATGGGACAGGGGAAGGAAAACTGTTTTTT
TRBV28,.,.,TRBJ2-7,CASSLPRGGFHEQYF,TGTGCCAGCAGCCTTCCCAGAGGAGGGTTCCACGAGCAGTACTTC
TRBV28,.,.,TRBJ2-7,CASGEGGITYEQYF,TGTGCCAGCGGAGAGGGCGGGATAACCTACGAGCAGTACTTC
TRBV19,.,.,TRBJ2-5,CARRRTSQETQYF,TGTGCCCGCAGGCGGACAAGCCAAGAGACCCAGTACTTC